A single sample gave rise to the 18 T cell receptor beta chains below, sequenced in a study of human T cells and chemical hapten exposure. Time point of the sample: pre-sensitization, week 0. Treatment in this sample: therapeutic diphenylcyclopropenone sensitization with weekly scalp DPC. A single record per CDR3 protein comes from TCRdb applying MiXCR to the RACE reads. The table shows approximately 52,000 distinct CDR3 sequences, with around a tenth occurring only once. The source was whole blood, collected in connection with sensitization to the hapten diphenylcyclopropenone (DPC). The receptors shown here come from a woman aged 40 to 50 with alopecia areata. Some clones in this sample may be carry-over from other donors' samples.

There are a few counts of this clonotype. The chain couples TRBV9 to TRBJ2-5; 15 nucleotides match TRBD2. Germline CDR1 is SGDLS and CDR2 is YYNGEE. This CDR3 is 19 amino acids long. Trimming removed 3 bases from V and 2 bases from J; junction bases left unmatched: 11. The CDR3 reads CASSDPWTSGGAYQETQYF. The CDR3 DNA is TGTGCCAGCAGCGACCCCTGGACTAGCGGGGGGGCCTATCAAGAGACCCAGTACTTC.

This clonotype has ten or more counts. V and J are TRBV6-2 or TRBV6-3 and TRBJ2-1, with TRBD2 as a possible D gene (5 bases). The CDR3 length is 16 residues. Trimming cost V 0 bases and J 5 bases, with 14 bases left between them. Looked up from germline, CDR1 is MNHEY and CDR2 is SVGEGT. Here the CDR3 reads CASSYSWAPGDNEQFF. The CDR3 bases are TGTGCCAGCAGTTACTCTTGGGCACCCGGGGACAATGAGCAGTTCTTC.

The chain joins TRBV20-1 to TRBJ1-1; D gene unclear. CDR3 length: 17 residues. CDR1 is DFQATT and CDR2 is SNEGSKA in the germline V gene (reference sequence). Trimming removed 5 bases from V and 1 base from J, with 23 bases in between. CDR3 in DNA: TGCAGTGCTCCCCTACCCTCGGGTTATCCATCGAACACTGAAGCTTTCTTT. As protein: CSAPLPSGYPSNTEAFF.

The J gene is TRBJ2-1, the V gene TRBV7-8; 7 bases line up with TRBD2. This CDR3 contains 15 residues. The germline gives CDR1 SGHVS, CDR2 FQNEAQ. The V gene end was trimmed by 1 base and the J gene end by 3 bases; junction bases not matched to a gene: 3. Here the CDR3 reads CASSLVGGYYNEQFF. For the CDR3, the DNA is TGTGCCAGCAGCTTAGTGGGGGGGTACTACAATGAGCAGTTCTTC.

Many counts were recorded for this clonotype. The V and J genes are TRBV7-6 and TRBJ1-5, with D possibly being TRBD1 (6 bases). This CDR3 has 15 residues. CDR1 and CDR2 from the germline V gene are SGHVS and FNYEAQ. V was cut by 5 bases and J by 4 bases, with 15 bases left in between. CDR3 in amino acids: CASSLDSNWNQPQHF. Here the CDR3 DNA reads TGTGCCAGCAGCCTGGACAGTAACTGGAATCAGCCCCAGCATTTT. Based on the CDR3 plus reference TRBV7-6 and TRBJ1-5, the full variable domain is GAGVSQSPRYKVTKRGQDVALRCDPISGHVSLYWYRQALGQGPEFLTYFNYEAQQDKSGLPNDRFSAERPEGSISTLTIQRTEQRDSAMYRCASSLDSNWNQPQHFGDGTRLSIL.

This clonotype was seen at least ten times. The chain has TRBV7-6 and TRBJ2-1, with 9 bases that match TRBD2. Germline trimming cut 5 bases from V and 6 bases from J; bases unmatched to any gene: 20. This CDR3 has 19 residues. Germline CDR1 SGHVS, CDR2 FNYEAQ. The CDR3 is CASSRLGRPIAGDPNEQFF. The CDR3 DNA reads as TGTGCCAGCAGCCGGCTTGGAAGACCAATAGCGGGGGATCCCAATGAGCAGTTCTTC.

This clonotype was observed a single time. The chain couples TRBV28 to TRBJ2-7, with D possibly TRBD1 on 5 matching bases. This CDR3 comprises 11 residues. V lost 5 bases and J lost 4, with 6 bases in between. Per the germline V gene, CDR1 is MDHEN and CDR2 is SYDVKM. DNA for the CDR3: TGTGCCAGCAGTACAGGATACGAGCAGTACTTC. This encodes CASSTGYEQYF. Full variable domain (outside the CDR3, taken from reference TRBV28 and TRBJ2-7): DVKVTQSSRYLVKRTGEKVFLECVQDMDHENMFWYRQDPGLGLRLIYFSYDVKMKEKGDIPEGYSVSREKKERFSLILESASTNQTSMYLCASSTGYEQYFGPGTRLTVT.

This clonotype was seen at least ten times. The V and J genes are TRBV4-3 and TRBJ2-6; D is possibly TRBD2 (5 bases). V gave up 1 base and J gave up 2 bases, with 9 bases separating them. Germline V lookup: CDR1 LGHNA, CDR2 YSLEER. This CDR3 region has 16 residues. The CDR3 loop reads CASSQGAGTGANVLTF. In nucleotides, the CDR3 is TGCGCCAGCAGCCAAGGGGCCGGGACTGGGGCCAACGTCCTGACTTTC.

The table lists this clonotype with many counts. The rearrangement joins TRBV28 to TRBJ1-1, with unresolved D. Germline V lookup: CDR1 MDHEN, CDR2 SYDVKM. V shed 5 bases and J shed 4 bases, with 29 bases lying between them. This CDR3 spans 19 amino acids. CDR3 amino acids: CASSTHSLRDQVGSTEAFF. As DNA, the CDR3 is TGTGCCAGCAGTACGCACTCCCTCCGGGATCAGGTCGGGAGCACTGAAGCTTTCTTT.

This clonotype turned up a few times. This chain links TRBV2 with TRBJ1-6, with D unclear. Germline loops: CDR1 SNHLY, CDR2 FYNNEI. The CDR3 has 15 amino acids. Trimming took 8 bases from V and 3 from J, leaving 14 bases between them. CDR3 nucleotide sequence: TGTGCCAGCGTCGGCAGCCTTAACTATAATTCACCCCTCCACTTT. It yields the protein CASVGSLNYNSPLHF.

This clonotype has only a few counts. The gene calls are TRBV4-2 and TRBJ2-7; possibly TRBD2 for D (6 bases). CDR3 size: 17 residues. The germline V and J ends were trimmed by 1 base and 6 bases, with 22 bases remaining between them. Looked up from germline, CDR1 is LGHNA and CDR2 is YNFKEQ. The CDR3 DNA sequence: TGTGCCAGCAGCCAAGTCGGAGGGGCAGCAGGCTCCATCGAGCAGTACTTC. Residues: CASSQVGGAAGSIEQYF.

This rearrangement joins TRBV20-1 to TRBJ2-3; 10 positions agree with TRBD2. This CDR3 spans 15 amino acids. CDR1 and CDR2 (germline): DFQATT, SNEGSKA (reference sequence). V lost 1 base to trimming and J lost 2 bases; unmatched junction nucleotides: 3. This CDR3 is CSARASGGLTDTQYF. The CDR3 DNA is TGCAGTGCTAGAGCTAGCGGGGGACTCACAGATACGCAGTATTTT.

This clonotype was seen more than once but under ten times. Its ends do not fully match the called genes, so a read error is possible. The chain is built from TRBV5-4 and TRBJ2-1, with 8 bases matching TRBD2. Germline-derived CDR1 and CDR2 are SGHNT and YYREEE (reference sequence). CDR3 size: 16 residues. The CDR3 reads CVSSFSGTSGFNEQFF. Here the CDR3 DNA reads TGTGTCAGCAGCTTCTCCGGGACTAGTGGCTTCAATGAGCAGTTCTTC.

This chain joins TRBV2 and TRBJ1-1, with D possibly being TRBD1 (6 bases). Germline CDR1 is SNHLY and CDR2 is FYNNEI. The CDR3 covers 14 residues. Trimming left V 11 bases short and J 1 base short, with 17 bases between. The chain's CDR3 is CAGGLGGPNTEAFF. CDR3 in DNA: TGTGCCGGAGGATTGGGGGGGCCGAACACTGAAGCTTTCTTT.

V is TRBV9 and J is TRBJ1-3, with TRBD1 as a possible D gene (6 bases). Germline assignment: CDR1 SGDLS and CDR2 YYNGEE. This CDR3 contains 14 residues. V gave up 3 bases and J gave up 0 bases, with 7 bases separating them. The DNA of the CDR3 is TGTGCCAGCAGCGAGGGGGACTCTGGAAACACCATATATTTT. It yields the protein CASSEGDSGNTIYF.

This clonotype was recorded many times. The DNA of the CDR3 is TGTGCCAGCAGGGCCGGGACAGCTTTTGGGGAAAAACTGTTTTTT. It translates to CASRAGTAFGEKLFF. The J gene is TRBJ1-4, the V gene TRBV6-1, with TRBD1 identical over 7 bases. The CDR3 contains 15 residues. Germline values: CDR1 MNHNS, CDR2 SASEGT. The ends lost 6 bases at V and 8 bases at J; junction bases unmatched: 12.

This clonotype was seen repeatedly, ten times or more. The CDR3 spells CAIRTGNSPLHF. In DNA, the CDR3 is TGTGCCATTAGGACAGGGAATTCACCCCTCCACTTT. The chain couples TRBV7-2 to TRBJ1-6, with 8 bases lining up with TRBD1. This CDR3 is built from 12 residues. Germline-derived CDR1 and CDR2 are SGHTA and FQGNSA. V shed 10 bases and J 7 bases; nucleotides not matched to a gene: 3.

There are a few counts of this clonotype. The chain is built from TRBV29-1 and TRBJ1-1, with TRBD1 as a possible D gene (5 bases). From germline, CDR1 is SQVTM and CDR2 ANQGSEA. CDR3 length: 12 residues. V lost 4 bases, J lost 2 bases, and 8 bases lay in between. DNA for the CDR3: TGCAGCGTTGTCGGGGGAAACACTGAAGCTTTCTTT. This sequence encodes CSVVGGNTEAFF.